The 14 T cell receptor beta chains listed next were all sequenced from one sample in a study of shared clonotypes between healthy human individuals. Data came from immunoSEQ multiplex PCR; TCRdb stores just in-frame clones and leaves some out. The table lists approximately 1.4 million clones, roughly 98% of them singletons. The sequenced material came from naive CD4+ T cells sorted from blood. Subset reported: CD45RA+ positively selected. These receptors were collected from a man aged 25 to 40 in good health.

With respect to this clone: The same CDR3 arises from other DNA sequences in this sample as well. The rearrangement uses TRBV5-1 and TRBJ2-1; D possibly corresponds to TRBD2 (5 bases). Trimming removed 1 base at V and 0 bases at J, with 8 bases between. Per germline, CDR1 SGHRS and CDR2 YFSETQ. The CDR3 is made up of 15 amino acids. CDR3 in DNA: TGCGCCAGCAGCTTGTCGGGGAGCTCCTACAATGAGCAGTTCTTC. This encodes CASSLSGSSYNEQFF.

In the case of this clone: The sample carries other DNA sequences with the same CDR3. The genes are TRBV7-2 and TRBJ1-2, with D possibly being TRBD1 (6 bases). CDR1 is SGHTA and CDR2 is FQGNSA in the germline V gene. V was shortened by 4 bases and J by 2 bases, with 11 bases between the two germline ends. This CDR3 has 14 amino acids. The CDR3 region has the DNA TGTGCCAGCAGCTCGCGGACAGTGAACTATGGCTACACCTTC. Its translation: CASSSRTVNYGYTF.

The CDR3 DNA reads as TGTGCCAGCACCAACTATGAGGGGAAACTGTTTTTT. Translating gives CASTNYEGKLFF. The chain uses TRBV28 and TRBJ1-4, with a weak D call TRBD1 (5 bases). Germline CDR1 MDHEN, CDR2 SYDVKM. The CDR3 is made up of 12 amino acids. V shed 7 bases and J shed 11 bases, with 14 bases lying between them.

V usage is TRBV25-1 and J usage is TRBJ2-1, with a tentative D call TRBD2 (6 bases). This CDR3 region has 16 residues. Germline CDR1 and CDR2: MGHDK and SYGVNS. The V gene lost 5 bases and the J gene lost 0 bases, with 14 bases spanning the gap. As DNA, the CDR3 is TGTGCCAGCAGTATAACGGGCGGGACCTCCTACAATGAGCAGTTCTTC. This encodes CASSITGGTSYNEQFF.

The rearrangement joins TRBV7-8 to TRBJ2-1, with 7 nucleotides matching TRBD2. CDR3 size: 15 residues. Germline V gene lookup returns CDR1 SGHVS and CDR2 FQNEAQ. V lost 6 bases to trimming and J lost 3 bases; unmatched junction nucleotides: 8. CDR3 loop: CASRGVGLRYNEQFF. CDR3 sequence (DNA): TGTGCCAGCAGGGGGGTGGGACTACGCTACAATGAGCAGTTCTTC.

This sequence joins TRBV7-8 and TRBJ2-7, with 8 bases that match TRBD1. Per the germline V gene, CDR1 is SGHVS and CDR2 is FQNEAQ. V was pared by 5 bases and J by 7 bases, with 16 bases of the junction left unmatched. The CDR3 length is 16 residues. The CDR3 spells CASSPHRWDRTGEQYF. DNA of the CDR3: TGTGCCAGCAGCCCCCACAGGTGGGACAGGACGGGGGAGCAGTACTTC.

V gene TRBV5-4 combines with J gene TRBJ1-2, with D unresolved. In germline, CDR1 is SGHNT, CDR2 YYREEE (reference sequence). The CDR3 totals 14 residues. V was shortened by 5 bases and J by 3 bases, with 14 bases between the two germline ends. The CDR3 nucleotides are TGTGCCAGCAGGACATCTTCCCCGGACTATGGCTACACCTTC. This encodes CASRTSSPDYGYTF.

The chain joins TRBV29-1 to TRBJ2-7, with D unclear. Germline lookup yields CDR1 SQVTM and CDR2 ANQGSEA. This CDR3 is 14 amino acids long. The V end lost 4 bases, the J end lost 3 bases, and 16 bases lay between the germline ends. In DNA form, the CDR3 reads TGCAGCGTTGCGGGCAAATTGGGCTTCTACGAGCAGTACTTC. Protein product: CSVAGKLGFYEQYF.

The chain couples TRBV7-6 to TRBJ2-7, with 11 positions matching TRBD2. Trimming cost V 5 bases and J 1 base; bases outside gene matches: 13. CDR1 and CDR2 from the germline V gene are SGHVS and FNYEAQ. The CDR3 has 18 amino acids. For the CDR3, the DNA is TGTGCCAGCAGCATTCTAGCGGGAGGACGACTTAATTCCTACGAGCAGTACTTC. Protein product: CASSILAGGRLNSYEQYF.

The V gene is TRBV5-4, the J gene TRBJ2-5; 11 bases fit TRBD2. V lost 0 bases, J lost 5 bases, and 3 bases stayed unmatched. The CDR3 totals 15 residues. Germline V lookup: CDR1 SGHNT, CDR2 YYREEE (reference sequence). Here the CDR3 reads CASSLGTSGFETQYF. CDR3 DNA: TGTGCCAGCAGCTTGGGGACTAGCGGGTTTGAGACCCAGTACTTC.

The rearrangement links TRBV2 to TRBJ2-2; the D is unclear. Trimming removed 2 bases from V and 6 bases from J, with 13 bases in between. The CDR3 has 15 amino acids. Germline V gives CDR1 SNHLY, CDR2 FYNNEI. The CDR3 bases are TGTGCCAGCAGTGAATCTGATGGGTACGCCGGGGAGCTGTTTTTT. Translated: CASSESDGYAGELFF. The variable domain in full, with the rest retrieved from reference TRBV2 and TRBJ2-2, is EPEVTQTPSHQVTQMGQEVILRCVPISNHLYFYWYRQILGQKVEFLVSFYNNEISEKSEIFDDQFSVERPDGSNFTLKIRSTKLEDSAMYFCASSESDGYAGELFFGEGSRLTVL.

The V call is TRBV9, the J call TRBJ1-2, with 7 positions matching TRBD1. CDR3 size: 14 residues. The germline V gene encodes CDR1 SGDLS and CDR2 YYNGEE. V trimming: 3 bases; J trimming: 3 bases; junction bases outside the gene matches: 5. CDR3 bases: TGTGCCAGCAGCGCTTTTCAGGGGGACTATGGCTACACCTTC. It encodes CASSAFQGDYGYTF.

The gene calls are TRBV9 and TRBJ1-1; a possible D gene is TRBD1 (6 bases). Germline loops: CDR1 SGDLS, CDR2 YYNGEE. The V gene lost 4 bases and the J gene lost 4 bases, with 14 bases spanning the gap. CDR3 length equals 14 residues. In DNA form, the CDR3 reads TGTGCCAGCAGCTACGGAGGGGGAATCACTGAAGCTTTCTTT. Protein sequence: CASSYGGGITEAFF.

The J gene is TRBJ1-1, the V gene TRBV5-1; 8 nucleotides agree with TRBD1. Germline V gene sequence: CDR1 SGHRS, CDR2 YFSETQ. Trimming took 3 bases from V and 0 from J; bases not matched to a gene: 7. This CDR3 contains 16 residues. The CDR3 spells CASSSGQGGMNTEAFF. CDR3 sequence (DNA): TGCGCCAGCAGCTCCGGACAGGGTGGCATGAACACTGAAGCTTTCTTT. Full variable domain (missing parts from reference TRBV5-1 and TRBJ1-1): KAGVTQTPRYLIKTRGQQVTLSCSPISGHRSVSWYQQTPGQGLQFLFEYFSETQRNKGNFPGRFSGRQFSNSRSEMNVSTLELGDSALYLCASSSGQGGMNTEAFFGQGTRLTVV.